A selection of T cell receptor beta chains follows, all from one sample in a study of spatial heterogeneity in lung cancer. TCRdb fed the 5' RACE reads into MiXCR, producing one record per CDR3 protein. The table has more than 65,000 distinct CDR3 sequences, 10% to 15% seen once. The input for sequencing was PBMCs, taken at surgery. The source is a male donor with early-stage non-small cell lung cancer. Each CDR3 is given with its conserved first and last residue. The order of the fields is clone size, D gene, J gene, V gene, CDR3 DNA, CDR3 protein. D genes are given only for firm matches. Clone size is stated in some rows and not others, as once, few, many or a class when expanded.

>few|-|TRBJ1-1|TRBV12-5
TGTGCTAGTGGTTCACCCTCCATGAACACTGAAGCTTTCTTT
CASGSPSMNTEAFF
>many|TRBD1|TRBJ2-4|TRBV6-1
TGTGCCAGCAGTCCTACCACGACAGGGTTGGGAAACATTCAGTACTTC
CASSPTTTGLGNIQYF
>-|-|TRBJ1-1|TRBV30
TGTGCCTGGCTTTCGGGGTACACTGAAGCTTTCTTT
CAWLSGYTEAFF
>-|-|TRBJ2-5|TRBV5-5
TGTGCCAGCAGCTTGGCCCGATCGGGGAGCGAGACCCAGTACTTC
CASSLARSGSETQYF
>-|-|TRBJ2-1|TRBV11-2
TGTGCCAGCAGCTTGGACCGGGCTCAGATCCATGAGCAGTTCTTC
CASSLDRAQIHEQFF
>few|-|TRBJ2-1|TRBV5-1
TGCGCCAGCAGCTTACCTCTAGCGTACAATGAGCAGTTCTTC
CASSLPLAYNEQFF
>-|-|TRBJ2-5|TRBV20-1
TGCAGTGCTAGAGCCCCAGGGAGCGAGTACTTC
CSARAPGSEYF
>few|TRBD1|TRBJ2-7|TRBV5-1
TGCGCCAGCAGTTGGACAGGGAATACCTACGAGCAGTACTTC
CASSWTGNTYEQYF
>-|TRBD1|TRBJ2-5|TRBV10-3
TGTGCCATCAGTGAGGCAGGGGGCGAAGAGACCCAGTACTTC
CAISEAGGEETQYF
>few|-|TRBJ1-6|TRBV20-1
TGCAGTGCTAGCAGCAGGGTGAATTCACCCCTCCACTTT
CSASSRVNSPLHF
>few|-|TRBJ2-7|TRBV5-1
TGCGCCAGCAGCGGGACGGGCCCGACCTACGAGCAGTACTTC
CASSGTGPTYEQYF
>few|-|TRBJ2-3|TRBV5-6
TGTGCCAGCAGCTACCCCCGGTTGGGAGATACGCAGTATTTT
CASSYPRLGDTQYF
>-|-|TRBJ1-5|TRBV5-1
TGCGCCAGCAGCCCGGAGGGGGACGGCAATCAGCCCCAGCATTTT
CASSPEGDGNQPQHF
>-|-|TRBJ2-3|TRBV5-1
TGCGCCAGCAGCTTGTCCCTGGCTAGCTTAGATACGCAGTATTTT
CASSLSLASLDTQYF
>many|-|TRBJ2-2|TRBV20-1
TGCAGTGCTAGAAATGGCGGGTCGGCCACCGGGGAGCTGTTTTTT
CSARNGGSATGELFF
>few|-|TRBJ2-3|TRBV19
TGTGCCAGTAGTATTTCGGGGGCGAGGGCAGATACGCAGTATTTT
CASSISGARADTQYF
>-|-|TRBJ1-1|TRBV7-2
TGTGCCAGCAGCTCCCGGAATGAAGCTGAAGCTTTCTTT
CASSSRNEAEAFF
>-|-|TRBJ2-7|TRBV2
TGTGCCAGCAGATTGACACGGAGCTCCTACGAGCAGTACTTC
CASRLTRSSYEQYF
>many|-|TRBJ1-2|TRBV29-1
TGCAGCGCTGCACAGGGAGCTAACTATGGCTACACCTTC
CSAAQGANYGYTF
>-|-|TRBJ2-3|TRBV24-1
TGTGCCACCAGTGATTGGACAGACTCGTTCACAGATACGCAGTATTTT
CATSDWTDSFTDTQYF
>few|-|TRBJ2-1|TRBV20-1
TGCAGTGCTAGAGATTCAGCAGGTAATGAGCAGTTCTTC
CSARDSAGNEQFF
>-|TRBD1|TRBJ2-1|TRBV7-8
TGTGCCAGCAGCTTTTTGACAGGGAGCCCTTACAATGAGCAGTTCTTC
CASSFLTGSPYNEQFF
>-|-|TRBJ2-7|TRBV5-6
TGTGCCAGCAGCTTTGGGTCGGAGGTACCCTACGAGCAGTACTTC
CASSFGSEVPYEQYF
>few|-|TRBJ2-1|TRBV5-5
TGTGCCAGCAGCTGGGGTGCCGGCAGCTCCTACAATGAGCAGTTCTTC
CASSWGAGSSYNEQFF
>-|-|TRBJ2-5|TRBV10-2
TGCGCCAGCAGGGAGACAGCCTATCAAGAGACCCAGTACTTC
CASRETAYQETQYF
>-|-|TRBJ2-3|TRBV12-3/TRBV12-4
TGTGCCAGCAGGTGGGACAACCTAAGGGATACGCAGTATTTT
CASRWDNLRDTQYF
>few|-|TRBJ2-3|TRBV6-1
TGTGCCAGCACTAAAAGACGGGACACAGATACGCAGTATTTT
CASTKRRDTDTQYF
>few|-|TRBJ2-1|TRBV3-1
TGTGCCAGCAGCCAGGGGACCCGACACAATGAGCAGTTCTTC
CASSQGTRHNEQFF
>-|-|TRBJ2-6|TRBV5-1
TGCGCCAGCGCCCCCTCTGGGGCCAACGTCCTGACTTTC
CASAPSGANVLTF
>many|-|TRBJ2-2|TRBV2
TGTGCCAGCAGCGAAGATGGAGGGGGCACCGGGGAGCTGTTTTTT
CASSEDGGGTGELFF
>-|-|TRBJ1-5|TRBV6-1
TGTGCCAGCAGTGCGGAAGGGGTTCAGCCCCAGCATTTT
CASSAEGVQPQHF
>-|-|TRBJ2-5|TRBV20-1
TGCAGTGCTATGACTCCGGGACTGCAAGAGACCCAGTACTTC
CSAMTPGLQETQYF
>-|-|TRBJ1-3|TRBV3-1
TGTGCCAGCAGCCAAGCGGACCACACCATATATTTT
CASSQADHTIYF
>many|-|TRBJ2-5|TRBV7-3
TGTGCCAGCAGCTTACCACACCGGGGACGTAAGGGAGAGACCCAGTACTTC
CASSLPHRGRKGETQYF